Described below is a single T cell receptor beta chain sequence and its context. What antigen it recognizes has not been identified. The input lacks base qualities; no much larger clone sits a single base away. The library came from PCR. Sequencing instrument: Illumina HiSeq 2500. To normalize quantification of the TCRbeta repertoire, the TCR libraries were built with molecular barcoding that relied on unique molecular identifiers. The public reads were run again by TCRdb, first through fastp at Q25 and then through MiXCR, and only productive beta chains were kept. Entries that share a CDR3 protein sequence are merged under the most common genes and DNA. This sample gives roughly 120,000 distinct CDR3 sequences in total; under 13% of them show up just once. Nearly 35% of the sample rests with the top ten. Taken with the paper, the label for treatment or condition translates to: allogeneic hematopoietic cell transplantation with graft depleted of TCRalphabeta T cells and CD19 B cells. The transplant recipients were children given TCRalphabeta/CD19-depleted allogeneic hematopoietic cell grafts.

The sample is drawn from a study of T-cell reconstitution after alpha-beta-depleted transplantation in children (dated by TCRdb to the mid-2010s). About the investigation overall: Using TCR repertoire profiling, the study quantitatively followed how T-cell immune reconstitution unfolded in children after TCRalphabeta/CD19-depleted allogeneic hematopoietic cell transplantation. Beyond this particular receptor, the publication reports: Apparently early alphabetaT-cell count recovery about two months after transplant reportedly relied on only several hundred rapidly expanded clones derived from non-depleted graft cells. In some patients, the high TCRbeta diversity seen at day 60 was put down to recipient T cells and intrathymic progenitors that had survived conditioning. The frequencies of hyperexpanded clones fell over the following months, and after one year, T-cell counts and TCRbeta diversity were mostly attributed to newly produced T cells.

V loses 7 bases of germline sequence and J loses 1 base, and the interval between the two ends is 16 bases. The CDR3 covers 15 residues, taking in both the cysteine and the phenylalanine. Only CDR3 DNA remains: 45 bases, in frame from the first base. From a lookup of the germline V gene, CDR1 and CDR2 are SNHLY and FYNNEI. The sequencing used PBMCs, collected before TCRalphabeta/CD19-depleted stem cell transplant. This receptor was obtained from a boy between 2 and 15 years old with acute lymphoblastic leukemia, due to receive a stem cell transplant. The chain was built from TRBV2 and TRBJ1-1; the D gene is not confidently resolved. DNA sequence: TGTGCCAGCACCCCGACGGGAAGTAGGAACACTGAAGCTTTCTTT. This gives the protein CASTPTGSRNTEAFF.